This note documents a single TCR beta chain sequence. What it binds is not known. The sample is drawn from a study of cytomegalovirus exposure and HLA in healthy donors. The trim removed 1 base at V and 4 bases at J, leaving 6 bases unmatched. The CDR3 contains 15 residues. Germline V lookup: CDR1 SEHNR, CDR2 FQNEAQ (reference sequence). Regarding the study as a whole: Later work associated roughly 15,000 TCR beta sequences with HLA alleles at 0.05 false discovery rate. The authors enumerated over 150 TCR beta chains as linked to cytomegalovirus. There were a few CMV-associated chains whose specificity for CMV antigens was confirmed in vitro.

13 Jbeta primers and 60 Vbeta primers were used for the PCR. TCRdb's copy holds only in-frame clones and misses some; the assay was immunoSEQ multiplex PCR. The sample yields around 170,000 clones, around 85% seen once. The chain carries TRBV7-9 and TRBJ2-7, with 8 bases matching TRBD1. The material sequenced was PBMCs. This clonotype was obtained from a man between 50 and 59 years old in good health and CMV-seronegative. This CDR3 is CASSLVGTGRYEQYF. CDR3 coding DNA: TGTGCCAGCAGCTTAGTGGGGACAGGACGATACGAGCAGTACTTC.